Listed here is a single TCR beta chain. The antigen is unknown. The sample is drawn from a study of regulatory T cells in long-lasting Graves disease. Whole-study findings and limits: Authors noted too few samples as a limitation.

Germline CDR1 reads SQVTM; CDR2 reads ANQGSEA. The CDR3 totals 15 residues. Combining iRepertoire HTBI primers with Arm-PCR of CDR3 regions, the authors built TCR beta libraries. TCRdb recomputed calls from the multiplex PCR reads with MiXCR, one row per CDR3 protein. Here the sample spans 600,000 to 850,000 distinct CDR3 sequences, 25% to 30% being singletons. Time point here: persistent/refractory GD, antithyroid drugs over 5 years with positive TRAb. The TCR library was prepared using RNA isolated from PBMCs. V gene TRBV29-1 combines with J gene TRBJ2-3; 9 bases are a match to TRBD2. The DNA matches TRBJ2-5 better at its end, which makes the J call doubtful. The starting material was peripheral blood mononuclear cells (PBMCs), obtained when the disease was refractory, from a patient treated with antithyroid drugs. The source of this sequence is a female donor with Graves disease. The CDR3 protein is CSVDIWLAGQETQYF. The CDR3 DNA reads TGCAGCGTTGATATTTGGCTAGCGGGACAGGAGACCCAGTACTTC.